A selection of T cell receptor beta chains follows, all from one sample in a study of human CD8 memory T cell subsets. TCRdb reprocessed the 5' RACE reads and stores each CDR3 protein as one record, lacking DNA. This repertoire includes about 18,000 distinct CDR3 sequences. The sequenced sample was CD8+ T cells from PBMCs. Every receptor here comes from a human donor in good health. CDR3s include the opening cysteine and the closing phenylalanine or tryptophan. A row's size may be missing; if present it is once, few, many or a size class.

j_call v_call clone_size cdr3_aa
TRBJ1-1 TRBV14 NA CASSQDIWGDTEAFF
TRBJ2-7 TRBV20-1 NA CSARDALTSSHYEQYF
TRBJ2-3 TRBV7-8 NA CASSLFETAGTDTQYF
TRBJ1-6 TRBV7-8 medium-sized CASSPAEVSYNSPLHF
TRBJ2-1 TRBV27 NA CASSAYGDSSYNEQFF
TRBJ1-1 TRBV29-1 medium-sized CSVDFLRENTEAFF
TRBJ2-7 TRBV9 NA CASSAEEGLNEQYF
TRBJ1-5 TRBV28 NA CASSLSSRNQPQHF
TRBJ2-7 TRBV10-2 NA CASSEGYEQYF
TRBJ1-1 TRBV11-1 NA CASSPTNEDVNTEAFF
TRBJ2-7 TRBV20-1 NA CSARSSGYEQYF
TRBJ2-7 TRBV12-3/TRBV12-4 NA CASSLGSAVSANEQYF
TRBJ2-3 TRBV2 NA CASTEEDTQYF
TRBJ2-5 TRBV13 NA CASSFHSETQYF
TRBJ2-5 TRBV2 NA CASRESGRYYF
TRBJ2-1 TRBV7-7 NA CASSLTRDRGNEQFF
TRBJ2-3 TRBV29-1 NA CSVGGIKETDTQYF
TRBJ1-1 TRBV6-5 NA CASSTGPNTEAFF
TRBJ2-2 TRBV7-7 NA CASSPLAGGPPGELFF
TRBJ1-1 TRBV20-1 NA CSASRGRMNTEAFF
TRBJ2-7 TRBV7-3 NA CASSFLEGTNYEQYF
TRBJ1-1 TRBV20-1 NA CSAPTRGRRSIYTEAFF
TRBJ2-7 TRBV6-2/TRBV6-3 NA CASTGDRVRSYEQYF
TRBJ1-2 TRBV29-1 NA CSADRGQGDSYGYTF
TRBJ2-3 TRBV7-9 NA CASFAGSTDTQYF
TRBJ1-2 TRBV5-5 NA CASSARTGGRVYTF
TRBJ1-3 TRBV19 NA CASGDGFGNTIYF
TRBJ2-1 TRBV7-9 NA CASSLALDSDEQFF
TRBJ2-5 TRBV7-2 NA CASSTSGSGVETQYF
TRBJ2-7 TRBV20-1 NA CSATGTGFYEQYF
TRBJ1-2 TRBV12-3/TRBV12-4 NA CASSFGSYGYTF
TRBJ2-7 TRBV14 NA CASSPTSYEQYF
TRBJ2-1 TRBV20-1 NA CSAAEVGRLNEQFF
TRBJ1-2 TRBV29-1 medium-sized CSASTRIYGYTF
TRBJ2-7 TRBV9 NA CASSVEGSNYEQYF
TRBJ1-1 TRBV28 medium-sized CASSPAGGDTEAFF
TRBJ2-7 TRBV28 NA CASSAGQGAYEQYF
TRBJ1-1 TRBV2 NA CASSDQSPSTRTEAFF
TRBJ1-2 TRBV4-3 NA CASSQEDSSNYGYTF
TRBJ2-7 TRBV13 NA CASSVEGQGKYEQYF
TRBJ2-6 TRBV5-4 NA CASSFMGAGANVLTF
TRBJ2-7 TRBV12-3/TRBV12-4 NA CASSFYRVASYEQYF
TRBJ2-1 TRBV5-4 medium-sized CASSNSGQFEQFF
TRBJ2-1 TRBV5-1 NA CASSLAPLAGGRVAYNEQFF
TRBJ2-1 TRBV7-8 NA CASSPWTSSNEQFF
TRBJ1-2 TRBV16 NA CASSGTGDYGYTF
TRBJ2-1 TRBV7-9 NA CASSPLDEQFF
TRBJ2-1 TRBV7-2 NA CASSSIAGDYNEQFF